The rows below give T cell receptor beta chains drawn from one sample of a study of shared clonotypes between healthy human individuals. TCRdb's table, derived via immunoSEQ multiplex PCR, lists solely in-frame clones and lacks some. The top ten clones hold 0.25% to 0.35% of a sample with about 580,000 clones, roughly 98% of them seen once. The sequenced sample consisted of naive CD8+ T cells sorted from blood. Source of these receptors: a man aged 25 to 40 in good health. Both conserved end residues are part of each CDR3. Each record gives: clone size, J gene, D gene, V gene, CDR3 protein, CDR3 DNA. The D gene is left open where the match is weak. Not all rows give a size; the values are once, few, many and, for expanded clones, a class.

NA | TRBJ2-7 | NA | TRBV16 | CASSQSSPYEQYF | TGTGCCAGCAGCCAATCTTCGCCCTACGAGCAGTACTTC
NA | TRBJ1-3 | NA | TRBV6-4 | CASSEGRGSGNTIYF | TGTGCCAGCAGTGAGGGGAGGGGCTCTGGAAACACCATATATTTT
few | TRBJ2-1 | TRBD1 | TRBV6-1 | CASSEMTGVFLF | TGTGCCAGCAGTGAGATGACAGGGGTTTTCCTCTTC
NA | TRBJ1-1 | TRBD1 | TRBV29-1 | CSVEDRGGTEAFF | TGCAGCGTTGAGGACAGGGGAGGGACTGAAGCTTTCTTT
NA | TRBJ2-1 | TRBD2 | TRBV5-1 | CASSPGAGESDPSYNEQFF | TGCGCCAGCAGCCCCGGGGCGGGAGAAAGCGACCCCTCCTACAATGAGCAGTTCTTC
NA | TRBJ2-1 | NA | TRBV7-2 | CASSFRAHSNNEQFF | TGTGCCAGCAGCTTCCGGGCCCACAGTAACAATGAGCAGTTCTTC
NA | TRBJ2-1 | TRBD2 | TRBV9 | CASSASGVYNEQFF | TGTGCCAGCAGCGCTAGCGGGGTCTACAATGAGCAGTTCTTC
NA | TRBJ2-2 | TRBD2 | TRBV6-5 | CASSYGLASNTGELFF | TGTGCCAGCAGTTACGGACTAGCGTCGAACACCGGGGAGCTGTTTTTT
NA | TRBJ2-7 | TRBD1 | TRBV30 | CAWSVGQGAYEQYF | TGTGCCTGGAGTGTGGGACAGGGGGCGTACGAGCAGTACTTC
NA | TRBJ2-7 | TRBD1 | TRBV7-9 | CASSGRQGVGFSYEQYF | TGTGCCAGCAGCGGGAGACAGGGGGTCGGATTCTCCTACGAGCAGTACTTC
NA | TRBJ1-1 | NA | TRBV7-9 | CASSFGRGDTEAFF | TGTGCCAGCAGCTTCGGGCGGGGAGACACTGAAGCTTTCTTT
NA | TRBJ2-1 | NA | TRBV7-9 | CASSLGLVTDNEQFF | TGTGCCAGCAGCCTAGGGTTAGTTACCGACAATGAGCAGTTCTTC
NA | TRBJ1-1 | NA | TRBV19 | CASSKDPAGTEAFF | TGTGCCAGTAGTAAAGATCCTGCGGGGACTGAAGCTTTCTTT
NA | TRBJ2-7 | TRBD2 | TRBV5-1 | CASSNLADLEYEQYF | TGCGCCAGCAGCAATCTAGCGGACCTGGAGTACGAGCAGTACTTC
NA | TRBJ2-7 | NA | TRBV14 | CASSTSLVEQYF | TGTGCCAGCAGTACTAGCTTAGTCGAGCAGTACTTC
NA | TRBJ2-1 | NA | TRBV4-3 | CASSQEQESSYNEQFF | TGCGCCAGCAGCCAAGAACAAGAAAGCTCCTACAATGAGCAGTTCTTC
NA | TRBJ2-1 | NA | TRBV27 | CASKEGTIDNYNEQFF | TGTGCCAGCAAGGAAGGGACGATTGATAATTACAATGAGCAGTTCTTC
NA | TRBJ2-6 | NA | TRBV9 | CASSVHSGANVLTF | TGTGCCAGCAGCGTCCATTCTGGGGCCAACGTCCTGACTTTC
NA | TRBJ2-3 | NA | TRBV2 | CASRKGGLTDTQYF | TGTGCCAGCAGGAAGGGGGGTTTGACAGATACGCAGTATTTT
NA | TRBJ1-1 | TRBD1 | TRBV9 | CASSGDRGQGEAFF | TGTGCCAGCAGCGGGGACAGGGGGCAGGGTGAAGCTTTCTTT
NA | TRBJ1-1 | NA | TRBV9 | CASSVVAQSYMNTEAFF | TGTGCCAGCAGCGTAGTCGCGCAGTCGTACATGAACACTGAAGCTTTCTTT
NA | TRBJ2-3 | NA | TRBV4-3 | CASSQDERASTDTQYF | TGCGCCAGCAGCCAAGACGAACGGGCTAGCACAGATACGCAGTATTTT
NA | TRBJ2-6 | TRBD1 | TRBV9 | CASSPQGQTFVHGSGANVLTF | TGTGCCAGCAGCCCCCAGGGACAGACTTTTGTGCATGGCTCTGGGGCCAACGTCCTGACTTTC
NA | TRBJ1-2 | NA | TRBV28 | CASSFRFEGNYGYTF | TGTGCCAGCAGTTTTCGGTTTGAGGGGAACTATGGCTACACCTTC